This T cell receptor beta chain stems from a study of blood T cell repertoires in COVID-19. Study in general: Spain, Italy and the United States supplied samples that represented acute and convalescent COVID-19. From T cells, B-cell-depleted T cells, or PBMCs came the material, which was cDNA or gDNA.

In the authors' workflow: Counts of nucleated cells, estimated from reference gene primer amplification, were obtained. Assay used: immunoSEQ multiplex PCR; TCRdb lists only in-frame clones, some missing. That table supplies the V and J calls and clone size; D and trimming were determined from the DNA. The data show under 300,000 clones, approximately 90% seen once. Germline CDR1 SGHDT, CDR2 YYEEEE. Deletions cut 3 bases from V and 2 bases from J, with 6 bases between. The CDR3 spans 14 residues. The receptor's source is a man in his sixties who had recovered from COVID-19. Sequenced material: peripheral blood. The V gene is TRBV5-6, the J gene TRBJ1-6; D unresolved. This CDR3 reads CASSYGTYNSPLHF. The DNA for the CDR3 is TGTGCCAGCAGCTACGGGACCTATAATTCACCCCTCCACTTT.